This TCR beta chain emerged from a study of CD8+CD57+ T cells in acquired aplastic anemia. Germline CDR1 and CDR2: MNHNS and SASEGT. V shed 5 bases and J 5 bases; nucleotides not matched to a gene: 7. The CDR3 is made up of 16 amino acids. The template for TCR beta VDJ and CDR3 sequence profiling was genomic DNA. Each CDR3 protein gets one entry after TCRdb re-called the reads with MiXCR. The data show 350,000 to 450,000 distinct CDR3 sequences, about 70% seen once. This sequence originates from a human donor in good health, serving as a control. The J gene is TRBJ2-5, the V gene TRBV6-1, with 14 bases aligning to TRBD2. Sequencing used sorted CD4+, CD8+, or CD8+CD57+ T cells (not recorded which) from PBMCs. CDR3 in DNA: TGTGCCAGCAGTAAGACTAGCGGGGGGGCGAGTGAGACCCAGTACTTC. It codes for CASSKTSGGASETQYF.